A single sample is the source of the 24 T cell receptor beta chains below, sequenced in a study of blood T cell repertoires in COVID-19 (dated by TCRdb to the early 2020s). The library was produced with the immunoSEQ multiplex PCR assay. TCRdb's version of the immuneACCESS table is confined to in-frame rearrangements and falls short of the full clone set. An unresolved V gene accounts for under half of the shortfall where checked; the remainder is of unknown origin. The sample data list 150,000 to 250,000 clones, and around 90% of these were observed just once. The top ten clones comprise about 2.3% of the sample. The sample taken for sequencing was PBMCs or T cells enriched from blood (not recorded which). The source of these receptors is a woman aged 25 to 39 who had recovered from COVID-19.

This rearrangement joins TRBV18 to TRBJ1-1, with D perhaps matching TRBD1 (6 bases). CDR3 size: 13 residues. V was clipped by 6 bases and J by 0 bases, with 8 bases between them. Looked up from germline, CDR1 is KGHSH and CDR2 is LQKENI. The CDR3 DNA reads TGTGCCAGCTCTGGGGGCATGAACACTGAAGCTTTCTTT. Encoded protein: CASSGGMNTEAFF.

This sequence joins TRBV30 and TRBJ1-2; D possibly corresponds to TRBD1 (5 bases). The V end was cut by 0 bases, the J end by 4 bases, with 9 bases between. The CDR3 contains 13 residues. Germline CDR1 and CDR2: GTSNPN and SVGIG (reference sequence). CDR3 sequence reads: CAWSVDRSYGYTF. The CDR3 DNA reads TGTGCCTGGAGTGTAGACAGAAGCTATGGCTACACCTTC.

This chain links TRBV7-2 with TRBJ2-7; 11 bases line up with TRBD1. This CDR3 has 15 residues. Trimming at V came to 5 bases and at J to 4 bases, leaving 7 bases not matched to a gene. CDR1 and CDR2 (germline): SGHTA, FQGNSA. In DNA, the CDR3 is TGTGCCAGCAGCACCCGGACAGGGGGCTTATACGAGCAGTACTTC. It specifies CASSTRTGGLYEQYF.

In its sample, this clone was seen a few times. The chain carries TRBV4-3 and TRBJ2-3; TRBD2 is a possible D gene (6 bases). Germline V lookup: CDR1 LGHNA, CDR2 YSLEER. The CDR3 consists of 13 residues. V lost 1 base and J 5 bases, leaving 7 bases between the germline ends. CDR3 nucleotides: TGCGCCAGCAGCCAAGCAGCGGGAGATACGCAGTATTTT. This codes for CASSQAAGDTQYF.

The gene calls are TRBV7-8 and TRBJ1-1; D is unclear. Germline assignment: CDR1 SGHVS and CDR2 FQNEAQ. The ends were cut back, 0 bases at V and 3 bases at J, with 14 bases in the middle. This CDR3 spans 16 amino acids. The CDR3 sequence is CASSLALWEFDTEAFF. CDR3 nucleotide sequence: TGTGCCAGCAGCTTAGCGTTATGGGAGTTTGACACTGAAGCTTTCTTT.

The chain recombines TRBV7-8 with TRBJ1-5; no reliable D call. The germline gives CDR1 SGHVS, CDR2 FQNEAQ. The CDR3 is 14 amino acids. V gave up 5 bases and J gave up 7 bases, with 15 bases separating them. Here the CDR3 reads CASSHRASNQPQHF. CDR3 coding DNA: TGTGCCAGCAGCCATCGAGCAAGTAACCAGCCCCAGCATTTT.

The chain combines TRBV19 with TRBJ1-3; TRBD1 matches 8 bases. Per germline, CDR1 LNHDA and CDR2 SQIVND (reference sequence). J gave up 0 bases and V 10 bases, and 8 bases lay outside the gene matches. The CDR3 is 15 residues long. DNA for the CDR3: TGTGCCAACTGGACAGGGCGTGACTCTGGAAACACCATATATTTT. Protein product: CANWTGRDSGNTIYF.

This clone appeared a few times. The V and J genes are TRBV3-1 (or the pseudogene TRBV3-2) and TRBJ2-7, with TRBD1 matching over 10 bases. CDR3 length: 16 residues. The J segment lost 3 bases and the V segment lost 0 bases, leaving 5 bases of the junction unmatched. Germline V gene sequence: CDR1 LGHDT, CDR2 YNNKEL (reference sequence). CDR3 protein: CASSQDRTGGYYEQYF. CDR3 nucleotide sequence: TGTGCCAGCAGCCAAGATCGGACAGGGGGATACTACGAGCAGTACTTC.

This clone was seen just once. The chain is built from TRBV2 and TRBJ2-2; D is unresolved. V lost 5 bases, J lost 7 bases, and 11 bases lay in between. Germline CDR1 SNHLY, CDR2 FYNNEI. The CDR3 spans 13 residues. CDR3 amino acids: CASSLRLSGELFF. CDR3 bases: TGTGCCAGCAGTCTCCGCCTGAGCGGGGAGCTGTTTTTT.

V and J are TRBV11-3 and TRBJ1-1; D perhaps matches TRBD1 (6 bases). This CDR3 comprises 14 residues. CDR1 and CDR2 (germline): SGHNT, YENEEA. V was cut by 0 bases and J by 8 bases, with 13 bases left in between. CDR3 in DNA: TGTGCCAGCAGCTTAGATCGGAGGACAGAGGAAGCTTTCTTT. Translation gives CASSLDRRTEEAFF.

The chain uses TRBV19 and TRBJ2-7, with TRBD2 as a possible D gene (5 bases). The CDR3 sequence is 11 residues long. V was clipped by 7 bases and J by 6 bases, with 10 bases between them. The germline CDR1 and CDR2 sequences are LNHDA and SQIVND (reference sequence). CDR3 nucleotides: TGTGCCAGTACGGGGAAGTCCGAGCAGTACTTC. Translating it yields CASTGKSEQYF.

This chain joins TRBV6-1 and TRBJ1-2, with 9 positions matching TRBD1. Germline V CDR1 and CDR2: MNHNS, SASEGT. The ends lost 4 bases at V and 8 bases at J; junction bases unmatched: 8. This CDR3 contains 14 residues. The CDR3 reads CASSAGQGGRGYTF. In DNA, the CDR3 is TGTGCCAGCAGTGCGGGACAGGGAGGCCGAGGCTACACCTTC.

This chain links TRBV4-1 with TRBJ1-1, with D unclear. The V and J ends lost 0 bases and 5 bases respectively, with 13 bases between them. The CDR3 totals 15 residues. CDR1 and CDR2 (germline): MGHRA, YSYEKL. The CDR3 nucleotides read TGCGCCAGCAGCCAAGATTTCACTACCTTAACTGAAGCTTTCTTT. It specifies CASSQDFTTLTEAFF.

The chain combines TRBV27 with TRBJ1-1; 7 positions agree with TRBD1. Germline assignment: CDR1 MNHEY and CDR2 SMNVEV (reference sequence). The CDR3 is 14 residues long. Germline trimming cut 8 bases from V and 2 bases from J; bases unmatched to any gene: 8. The CDR3 region has the DNA TGTGCCAGCCGTGAGGGGACAGATAACACTGAAGCTTTCTTT. Its protein is CASREGTDNTEAFF.

CDR3 DNA sequence: TGCAGTGCTAGTAGCGGGGGTTCCTACGAGCAGTACTTC. Translating it yields CSASSGGSYEQYF. The rearrangement uses TRBV20-1 and TRBJ2-7, with 9 bases matching TRBD2. With 3 bases clipped from V and 1 base from J, the junction kept 1 base outside the gene matches. The CDR3 has 13 amino acids. The V gene's germline CDR1 is DFQATT and CDR2 SNEGSKA (reference sequence).

The gene calls are TRBV6-2 or TRBV6-3 and TRBJ2-3, with 9 positions matching TRBD1. V lost 4 bases, J lost 1 base, and 0 bases stayed unmatched. Looked up from germline, CDR1 is MNHEY and CDR2 is SVGEGT. The CDR3 has 14 amino acids. The CDR3: CASSWTGGTDTQYF. CDR3 DNA: TGTGCCAGCAGTTGGACAGGGGGCACAGATACGCAGTATTTT.

Only a few counts were recorded for this clone. Additional DNA sequences in this sample encode the identical CDR3. The rearrangement joins TRBV7-9 to TRBJ1-4, with 10 nucleotides matching TRBD1. Trimming cost V 4 bases and J 5 bases; bases outside gene matches: 1. Germline V gene sequence: CDR1 SEHNR, CDR2 FQNEAQ (reference sequence). This CDR3 contains 14 residues. The CDR3 region has the DNA TGTGCCAGCAGCTCGGGACAGGGGAATGAAAAACTGTTTTTT. It encodes CASSSGQGNEKLFF.

The V and J genes are TRBV27 and TRBJ2-3, with D perhaps TRBD1 (6 bases). This CDR3 contains 11 residues. The V and J ends lost 3 bases and 13 bases respectively, with 11 bases between them. Germline lookup yields CDR1 MNHEY and CDR2 SMNVEV (reference sequence). The CDR3 coding sequence is TGTGCCAGCAGTTTCACAGGGAAGAAGTATTTT. Translation gives CASSFTGKKYF.

This clone occurred a few times. The chain is built from TRBV2 and TRBJ1-4; 8 bases align to TRBD1. Per germline, CDR1 SNHLY and CDR2 FYNNEI. V was pared by 7 bases and J by 7 bases, with 2 bases of the junction left unmatched. This CDR3 contains 12 residues. Here the CDR3 DNA reads TGTGCCAGCAACGACAGGGGTGAAAAACTGTTTTTT. Amino acids: CASNDRGEKLFF.

The chain recombines TRBV7-2 with TRBJ2-7; 7 nucleotides match TRBD2. Per germline, CDR1 SGHTA and CDR2 FQGNSA. The V segment lost 4 bases and the J segment 2 bases; nucleotides outside the gene matches: 8. This CDR3 has 15 residues. CDR3 bases: TGTGCCAGCAGCTCGGGGCCTAGCGGAGCCTACGAGCAGTACTTC. It encodes CASSSGPSGAYEQYF.

The chain combines TRBV4-3 with TRBJ2-7, with 7 bases lining up with TRBD1. The CDR3 has 13 residues. V dropped 11 bases and J dropped 7; count of bases not matched to a gene: 14. Germline lookup yields CDR1 LGHNA and CDR2 YSLEER. CDR3 sequence reads: CAPGEGQADEQYF. The CDR3 nucleotides are TGCGCCCCCGGGGAAGGACAGGCGGATGAGCAGTACTTC.

This clone was observed a single time. The V gene is TRBV2, the J gene TRBJ1-1, with 8 bases fitting TRBD1. V dropped 4 bases and J dropped 1; count of bases not matched to a gene: 5. From germline, CDR1 is SNHLY and CDR2 FYNNEI. CDR3 length: 15 amino acids. The CDR3 DNA reads as TGTGCCAGCAGTGCTTTCAGGGGGCGGAACACTGAAGCTTTCTTT. Residues: CASSAFRGRNTEAFF.

This chain connects TRBV19 to TRBJ2-5; 14 bases agree with TRBD2. The CDR3 runs to 15 residues. Per the germline V gene, CDR1 is LNHDA and CDR2 is SQIVND (reference sequence). Trimming removed 8 bases from V and 0 bases from J; junction bases left unmatched: 2. The chain's CDR3 is CASRTSGRHQETQYF. CDR3 coding DNA: TGTGCCAGTCGGACTAGCGGGAGGCACCAAGAGACCCAGTACTTC.

The rearrangement links TRBV5-1 to TRBJ1-2, with 7 bases identical to TRBD1. Germline-derived CDR1 and CDR2 are SGHRS and YFSETQ. The junction had 6 bases not matched to a gene; V was cut back by 3 bases and J by 1 base. The CDR3 totals 15 residues. The CDR3 DNA reads as TGCGCCAGCAGCTCTCCCGGGACAGATAACTATGGCTACACCTTC. As protein: CASSSPGTDNYGYTF.